This passage covers 23 T cell receptor beta chains from one sample sequenced in a study of cytotoxic CD8 clonotypes in ibrutinib-treated CLL. This table comes from immunoSEQ multiplex PCR, and its TCRdb copy is limited to in-frame clones, with some not included. The sample holds about 50,000 clones, roughly three fifths seen once. The sequences come from PBMCs, collected after 24 months of ibrutinib treatment. The source is a human donor with chronic lymphocytic leukemia.

This chain links TRBV11-2 with TRBJ1-2; D gene uncertain. The germline gives CDR1 SGHAT, CDR2 FQNNGV. The CDR3 has 15 amino acids. The ends were cut back, 5 bases at V and 4 bases at J, with 17 bases in the middle. The CDR3 sequence is CASSLSRADRYGYTF. The CDR3 nucleotides read TGTGCCAGCAGCCTCAGCCGAGCGGACCGCTATGGCTACACCTTC.

The chain joins TRBV11-3 to TRBJ2-3; 8 bases line up with TRBD2. J gave up 3 bases and V 2 bases, and 4 bases lay outside the gene matches. Germline V lookup: CDR1 SGHNT, CDR2 YENEEA. The length of the CDR3 is 15 residues. This CDR3 is CASSLYTGGTDTQYF. CDR3 nucleotides: TGTGCCAGCAGCTTATACACGGGGGGGACAGATACGCAGTATTTT.

This clone has only a few counts. The V call is TRBV4-2, the J call TRBJ1-1; unclear D gene. The CDR3 has 14 residues. Deletions cut 1 base from V and 3 bases from J, with 9 bases between. Germline loops: CDR1 LGHNA, CDR2 YNFKEQ. The CDR3 is CASSQAFADTEAFF. CDR3 coding DNA: TGTGCCAGCAGCCAAGCTTTTGCGGACACTGAAGCTTTCTTT.

CDR3 sequence (DNA): TGTGCTAGTGGTTTGTCCCGGGGAGGGGCGCTTAGAGGGAGCAATCAGCCCCAGCATTTT. Its protein is CASGLSRGGALRGSNQPQHF. The V call is TRBV12-5, the J call TRBJ1-5, with D maybe TRBD1 (5 bases). Germline loops: CDR1 LGHNT, CDR2 FRNRAP. CDR3 length equals 20 residues. Between the trimmed V and J ends, which lost 2 bases and 1 base, there was a span of 24 bases.

The genes are TRBV6-5 and TRBJ1-1; possibly TRBD1 for D (5 bases). The CDR3 is 14 amino acids. Germline V lookup: CDR1 MNHEY, CDR2 SVGAGI. Trimming stripped 5 bases from V and 1 base from J, with 11 bases between. DNA for the CDR3: TGTGCCAGCAGTCCCGGGACGACGAACACTGAAGCTTTCTTT. Translated, it gives CASSPGTTNTEAFF.

The J gene is TRBJ2-7, the V gene TRBV5-1; D is unresolved. The CDR3 is 13 residues long. V lost 0 bases, J lost 4 bases, and 8 bases lay in between. Germline CDR1 reads SGHRS; CDR2 reads YFSETQ. CDR3 coding DNA: TGCGCCAGCAGCTTGGGGCTCGGGTACGAGCAGTACTTC. It encodes CASSLGLGYEQYF. Complete variable domain (other parts from reference TRBV5-1 and TRBJ2-7): KAGVTQTPRYLIKTRGQQVTLSCSPISGHRSVSWYQQTPGQGLQFLFEYFSETQRNKGNFPGRFSGRQFSNSRSEMNVSTLELGDSALYLCASSLGLGYEQYFGPGTRLTVT.

This clone was recorded a few times. V is TRBV6-1 and J is TRBJ1-6; maybe TRBD1 (5 bases). Germline V lookup: CDR1 MNHNS, CDR2 SASEGT. V was trimmed by 1 base and J by 7 bases, leaving 11 bases between them. There are 15 residues in the CDR3. The CDR3 DNA follows: TGTGCCAGCAGTGAAGTGAGGGAGGGGAATTCACCCCTCCACTTT. This encodes CASSEVREGNSPLHF.

This clone was detected a few times. This chain connects TRBV7-9 to TRBJ2-5; 7 bases map to TRBD2. V gave up 5 bases and J gave up 2 bases; unmatched junction bases: 2. Germline loops: CDR1 SEHNR, CDR2 FQNEAQ (reference sequence). This CDR3 contains 13 residues. DNA for the CDR3: TGTGCCAGCAGCCCGGGGGGACAAGAGACCCAGTACTTC. It encodes CASSPGGQETQYF.

This clone occurred a few times. The V gene is TRBV4-1, the J gene TRBJ2-6; D is ambiguous. Germline V gene sequence: CDR1 MGHRA, CDR2 YSYEKL. Deletions cut 2 bases from V and 4 bases from J, with 6 bases between. The CDR3 loop spans 14 amino acids. CDR3 sequence: CASSQPAGANVLTF. CDR3 DNA sequence: TGCGCCAGCAGCCAACCGGCGGGGGCCAACGTCCTGACTTTC.

The rearrangement links TRBV11-3 to TRBJ2-7; D may be TRBD1 (6 bases). The ends were cut back, 5 bases at V and 5 bases at J, with 7 bases in the middle. The CDR3 contains 11 residues. CDR1 and CDR2 from the germline V gene are SGHNT and YENEEA. CDR3 in amino acids: CASSQGNEQYF. The CDR3, as DNA: TGTGCCAGCAGCCAGGGGAACGAGCAGTACTTC.

The genes are TRBV5-5 and TRBJ2-6; 9 nucleotides line up with TRBD1. Germline V CDR1 and CDR2: SGHKS, YYEKEE (reference sequence). CDR3 size: 13 residues. After removal of 3 bases from V and 9 bases from J, the junction contained 1 base not matched to a gene. CDR3 nucleotide sequence: TGTGCCAGCAGCTGGGACAGGGACAACGTCCTGACTTTC. This translates into CASSWDRDNVLTF.

The genes are TRBV5-1 and TRBJ2-7; D remains unclear. V shed 5 bases and J shed 2 bases, with 17 bases lying between them. CDR1 SGHRS and CDR2 YFSETQ come from the germline V gene. There are 15 residues in the CDR3. The CDR3 loop reads CASRSGIVGTYEQYF. The CDR3 DNA reads as TGCGCCAGCAGGTCTGGCATTGTGGGGACCTACGAGCAGTACTTC.

The chain carries TRBV5-4 and TRBJ2-1, with D maybe TRBD2 (6 bases). Germline V lookup: CDR1 SGHNT, CDR2 YYREEE (reference sequence). Trimming cost V 1 base and J 6 bases, with 8 bases left between them. The CDR3 sequence is 13 residues long. The CDR3: CASSLMGGNEQFF. CDR3 DNA: TGTGCCAGCAGCTTGATGGGGGGCAATGAGCAGTTCTTC.

The chain is built from TRBV14 and TRBJ2-3; D tentatively fits TRBD1 or TRBD2 (5 bases each). Trimming removed 4 bases from V and 0 bases from J, with 14 bases in between. The length of the CDR3 is 16 residues. Germline V lookup: CDR1 SGHDN, CDR2 FVKESK. The CDR3 reads CASSLTGWRSTDTQYF. CDR3 DNA: TGTGCCAGCAGCCTAACAGGTTGGAGGAGCACAGATACGCAGTATTTT.

The J gene is TRBJ2-1, the V gene TRBV5-1; 10 positions agree with TRBD2. This CDR3 is 15 amino acids long. With V trimmed by 0 bases and J by 6 bases, 3 bases remained unmatched. Germline lookup yields CDR1 SGHRS and CDR2 YFSETQ. This CDR3 reads CASSLEQRGGNEQFF. The CDR3 DNA reads TGCGCCAGCAGCTTGGAGCAGCGGGGGGGCAATGAGCAGTTCTTC.

By share of the sample, this clone is medium-sized (0.01 to 0.1%). The chain is built from TRBV9 and TRBJ1-1, with D unclear. The V gene lost 0 bases and the J gene lost 1 base, with 7 bases spanning the gap. CDR3 size: 14 residues. The V gene's germline CDR1 is SGDLS and CDR2 YYNGEE. CDR3 sequence: CASSVGTANTEAFF. The CDR3 bases are TGTGCCAGCAGCGTAGGGACGGCGAACACTGAAGCTTTCTTT. Looking up the rest from reference TRBV9 and TRBJ1-1 gives the full variable domain: DSGVTQTPKHLITATGQRVTLRCSPRSGDLSVYWYQQSLDQGLQFLIQYYNGEERAKGNILERFSAQQFPDLHSELNLSSLELGDSALYFCASSVGTANTEAFFGQGTRLTVV.

The CDR3 is CASSAPDSSYEQYF. Written as DNA, the CDR3 is TGTGCCAGCAGCGCCCCGGACAGTTCCTACGAGCAGTACTTC. The V gene is TRBV5-5, the J gene TRBJ2-7; D might be TRBD1 (6 bases). Germline-derived CDR1 and CDR2 are SGHKS and YYEKEE (reference sequence). The CDR3 totals 14 residues. The V and J ends lost 4 bases and 1 base respectively, with 12 bases between them.

This clone showed up just a few times. This rearrangement joins TRBV6-6 to TRBJ1-5; 7 positions match TRBD1. This CDR3 comprises 15 residues. The V and J ends lost 2 bases and 2 bases, in that order; junction bases with no gene match: 3. The germline V gene has CDR1 MNHNY and CDR2 SVGAGI (reference sequence). Here the CDR3 DNA reads TGTGCCAGCAGTTACACTACAGGGGGCAATCAGCCCCAGCATTTT. Translated: CASSYTTGGNQPQHF.

The rearrangement joins TRBV5-1 to TRBJ1-2; the D is unclear. The CDR3 is 13 amino acids. Germline assignment: CDR1 SGHRS and CDR2 YFSETQ. V dropped 4 bases and J dropped 2 bases, with 9 bases sitting between them. CDR3 protein: CASSDDGNYGYTF. The CDR3 DNA is TGCGCCAGCAGCGATGACGGGAACTATGGCTACACCTTC.

The chain has TRBV27 and TRBJ2-7; 10 bases align to TRBD1. Trimming cost V 6 bases and J 1 base; bases outside gene matches: 9. This CDR3 region has 16 residues. Germline V gives CDR1 MNHEY, CDR2 SMNVEV (reference sequence). The CDR3, as DNA: TGTGCCAGCAGCCACGGCGTGGGACAGGGGTCCTACGAGCAGTACTTC. Amino acid sequence: CASSHGVGQGSYEQYF.

The genes are TRBV6-1 and TRBJ1-2; 12 bases line up with TRBD1. This CDR3 is 16 amino acids long. The J segment lost 4 bases and the V segment lost 4 bases, leaving 7 bases of the junction unmatched. The germline CDR1 and CDR2 sequences are MNHNS and SASEGT. In nucleotides, the CDR3 is TGTGCCAGCAGTGGGGGGACAGGGGGCTCATCCTATGGCTACACCTTC. Its protein is CASSGGTGGSSYGYTF.

The chain carries TRBV5-1 and TRBJ2-2; 7 nucleotides align to TRBD2. The CDR3 is 14 residues long. Germline CDR1 and CDR2: SGHRS and YFSETQ. J lost 6 bases, V lost 4 bases, and 6 bases had no gene match. The CDR3: CASSRRGDAGELFF. The CDR3 bases are TGCGCCAGCAGCCGCCGGGGGGACGCCGGGGAGCTGTTTTTT.

This clone was seen a few times. The chain is built from TRBV29-1 and TRBJ1-2, with TRBD1 as a possible D gene (5 bases). V gave up 7 bases and J gave up 8 bases, with 14 bases separating them. The V gene's germline CDR1 is SQVTM and CDR2 ANQGSEA. This CDR3 has 11 amino acids. Written as DNA, the CDR3 is TGCAGCGAATCGGGACCGGGGGGCTACACCTTC. It codes for CSESGPGGYTF.